Sequencing of this T cell receptor beta chain was carried out in a study of radiotherapy plus CTLA-4 blockade in lung cancer. As for the study in general: Across the patients, objective responses occurred in under 20%, and disease control in approximately 30%.

Germline values: CDR1 MNHNS, CDR2 SASEGT. The V and J ends lost 5 bases and 0 bases respectively, with 10 bases between them. The CDR3 is 14 residues long. Sequencing was performed with immunoSEQ multiplex PCR; in TCRdb, only in-frame clones are kept and a portion is missing. The profile shows around 77,000 clones, approximately 73% of them singletons. Study-level points and caveats: Early blood T cell clone dynamics, with interferon-beta, were reported to best predict response.

Details on this clone: The antigen remains unidentified.

This sequence was found in a human donor with non-small cell lung cancer whose response to radiotherapy plus ipilimumab could not be evaluated. The J gene is TRBJ1-1, the V gene TRBV6-1; TRBD1 might be the D (5 bases). The sequences come from peripheral blood, collected from a patient treated with radiotherapy plus ipilimumab. CDR3 DNA: TGTGCCAGCAGTCCCCGACAGCTGAACACTGAAGCTTTCTTT. Its protein product is CASSPRQLNTEAFF.